This T cell receptor (beta chain) appears in the sequencing data of a study of control samples from healthy donors and cancer patients. This clone was seen a few times. The germline V and J ends were trimmed by 3 bases and 1 base, with 10 bases remaining between them. The CDR3 covers 15 residues. Germline values: CDR1 SGHAT, CDR2 FQDESV (reference sequence). TCRdb's table, derived via immunoSEQ multiplex PCR, lists solely in-frame clones and lacks some. The top ten hold around 1% of the sample, which has 100,000 or so clones, approximately 89% seen once. The chain links TRBV11-1 to TRBJ2-1, with TRBD2 as a possible D gene (5 bases). Sequencing used blood. This sequence originates from a woman in her twenties or thirties in good health. The CDR3 coding sequence is TGTGCCAGCAGCTTCCCCCGGGGATCCTACAATGAGCAGTTCTTC. This gives the protein CASSFPRGSYNEQFF.